This TCR beta chain was documented in a study of response to subunit inactivated influenza vaccine. Findings and limits, study-wide: Authors suggested each seasonal influenza vaccination recruits few new T cells.

The table lists this clonotype with many counts. Its antigen is unidentified. TCRdb ran MiXCR on the RT-PCR reads and lists one entry per CDR3 protein. The sample includes roughly 500,000 distinct CDR3 sequences, approximately 17% of them seen just once. The CDR3 covers 13 residues. Trimming left V 5 bases short and J 14 bases short, with 16 bases between. Germline CDR1 is SGHAT and CDR2 is FQNNGV. The rearrangement joins TRBV11-2 to TRBJ1-6; D remains unclear. The sample consisted of CD4+ T cells sorted from PBMCs, taken less than 30 months after vaccination. The TCR sequence derives from a man aged 50-75 years who received an inactivated influenza vaccine. As DNA, the CDR3 is TGTGCCAGCAGCGCGAGGAGCTCCCGCACCCTCCACTTT. Protein sequence: CASSARSSRTLHF.